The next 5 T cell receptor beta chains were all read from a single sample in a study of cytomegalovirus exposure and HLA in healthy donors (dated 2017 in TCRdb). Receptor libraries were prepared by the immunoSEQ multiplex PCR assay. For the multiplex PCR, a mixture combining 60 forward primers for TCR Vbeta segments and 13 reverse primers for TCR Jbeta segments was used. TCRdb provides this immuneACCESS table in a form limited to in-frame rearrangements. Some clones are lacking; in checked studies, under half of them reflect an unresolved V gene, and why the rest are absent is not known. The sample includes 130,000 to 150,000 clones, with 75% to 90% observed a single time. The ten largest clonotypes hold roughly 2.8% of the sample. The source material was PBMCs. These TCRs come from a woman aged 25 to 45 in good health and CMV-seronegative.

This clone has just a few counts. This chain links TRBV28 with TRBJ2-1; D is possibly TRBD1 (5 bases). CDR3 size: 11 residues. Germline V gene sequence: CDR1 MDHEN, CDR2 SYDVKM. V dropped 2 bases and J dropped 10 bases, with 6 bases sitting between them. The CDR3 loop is CASSLGAEQFF. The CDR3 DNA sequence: TGTGCCAGCAGTTTAGGGGCGGAGCAGTTCTTC. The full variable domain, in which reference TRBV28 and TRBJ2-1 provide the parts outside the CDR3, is DVKVTQSSRYLVKRTGEKVFLECVQDMDHENMFWYRQDPGLGLRLIYFSYDVKMKEKGDIPEGYSVSREKKERFSLILESASTNQTSMYLCASSLGAEQFFGPGTRLTVL.

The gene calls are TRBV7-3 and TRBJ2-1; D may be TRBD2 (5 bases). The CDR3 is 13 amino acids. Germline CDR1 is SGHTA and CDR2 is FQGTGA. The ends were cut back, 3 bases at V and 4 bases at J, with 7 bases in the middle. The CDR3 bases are TGTGCCAGCAGCTTGGGAGCTTACAATGAGCAGTTCTTC. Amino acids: CASSLGAYNEQFF.

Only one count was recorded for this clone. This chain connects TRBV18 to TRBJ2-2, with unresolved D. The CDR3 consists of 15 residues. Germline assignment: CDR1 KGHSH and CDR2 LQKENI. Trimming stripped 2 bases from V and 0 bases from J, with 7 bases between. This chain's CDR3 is CASSPIQSNTGELFF. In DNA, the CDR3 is TGTGCCAGCTCACCAATTCAGTCGAACACCGGGGAGCTGTTTTTT. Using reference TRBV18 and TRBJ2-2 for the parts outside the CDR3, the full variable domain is NAGVMQNPRHLVRRRGQEARLRCSPMKGHSHVYWYRQLPEEGLKFMVYLQKENIIDESGMPKERFSAEFPKEGPSILRIQQVVRGDSAAYFCASSPIQSNTGELFFGEGSRLTVL.

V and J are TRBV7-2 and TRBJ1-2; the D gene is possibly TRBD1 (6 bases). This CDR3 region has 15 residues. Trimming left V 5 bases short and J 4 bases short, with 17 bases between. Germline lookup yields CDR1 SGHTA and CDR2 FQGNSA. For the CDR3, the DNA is TGTGCCAGCAGCGCTGACAGGCGGGCTTTCTATGGCTACACCTTC. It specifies CASSADRRAFYGYTF.

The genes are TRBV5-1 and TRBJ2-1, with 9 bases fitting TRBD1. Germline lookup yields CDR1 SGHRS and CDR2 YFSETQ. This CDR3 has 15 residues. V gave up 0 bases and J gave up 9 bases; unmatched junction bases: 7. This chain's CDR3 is CASSLEIQGATEQFF. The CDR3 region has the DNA TGCGCCAGCAGCTTGGAGATACAGGGGGCAACTGAGCAGTTCTTC.